A selection of T cell receptor beta chains follows, all from one sample in a study of early T cells in non-severe SARS-CoV-2 infection. TCRdb reanalysed the 5' RACE reads using MiXCR and keeps one entry per CDR3 protein. This table holds roughly 28,000 distinct CDR3 sequences, roughly 5.4% found once. Sequencing was carried out using whole blood. These receptors came from an adult who was a healthcare worker with PCR-confirmed SARS-CoV-2 infection or an uninfected control (not recorded which). Both conserved end residues are part of each CDR3. A D gene is named only where the DNA matches it firmly. Only part of the rows carry a size: once, few, many, or a class if the clone is expanded.

cdr3_aa cdr3_nt clone_size v_call d_call j_call
CARSLEEAGLNEKLFF TGTGCCAGAAGCTTGGAAGAAGCAGGTCTGAATGAAAAACTGTTTTTT many TRBV5-3 NA TRBJ1-4
CASSLLGFTDTQYF TGTGCCAGCAGTTTACTTGGTTTCACAGATACGCAGTATTTT few TRBV12-3/TRBV12-4 NA TRBJ2-3
CASSVEAGGSETQYF TGTGCCAGCAGCGTAGAAGCGGGGGGGAGCGAGACCCAGTACTTC many TRBV9 TRBD2 TRBJ2-5
CASSLAGVNEQYF TGCGCCAGCAGCCTAGCGGGAGTAAACGAGCAGTACTTC many TRBV5-1 TRBD2 TRBJ2-7
CASRWKGGEYF TGTGCCAGCAGGTGGAAGGGGGGTGAGTACTTC many TRBV6-2/TRBV6-3 NA TRBJ2-7
CASSYEGGAGANVLTF TGTGCCAGCAGTTACGAGGGGGGCGCTGGGGCCAACGTCCTGACTTTC many TRBV6-2/TRBV6-3 NA TRBJ2-6
CASSFRTSGVEQFF TGTGCCAGCAGCTTCAGGACTAGCGGGGTTGAGCAGTTCTTC many TRBV11-2 TRBD2 TRBJ2-1
CASTRQHNSPLHF TGTGCCAGCACGCGACAGCATAATTCACCCCTCCACTTT medium-sized TRBV12-3/TRBV12-4 NA TRBJ1-6
CASSATGKQPQHF TGTGCCAGCAGTGCGACAGGGAAACAGCCCCAGCATTTT many TRBV6-1 TRBD1 TRBJ1-5
CASSLNLIEQFF TGTGCCAGCAGTTTAAATTTAATAGAGCAGTTCTTC medium-sized TRBV7-9 NA TRBJ2-1
CASSRTPQGVFETQYF TGTGCCAGCAGCCGGACCCCGCAGGGGGTGTTTGAGACCCAGTACTTC many TRBV11-2 TRBD1 TRBJ2-5
CASSLTGVLYEQYF TGTGCCAGCAGTTTGACGGGGGTGTTGTACGAGCAGTACTTC NA TRBV12-3/TRBV12-4 NA TRBJ2-7
CASRTGTSGYNEQFF TGTGCCAGCAGAACCGGGACTAGCGGCTACAATGAGCAGTTCTTC few TRBV27 TRBD2 TRBJ2-1
CAWSETLGGNQPQHF TGTGCCTGGAGTGAAACTTTGGGGGGCAATCAGCCCCAGCATTTT many TRBV30 NA TRBJ1-5
CASSVAREYEQFF TGTGCCAGCAGTGTTGCGCGGGAATATGAGCAGTTCTTC few TRBV2 NA TRBJ2-1
CASRSSGYEQYF TGTGCCAGCCGGTCTAGCGGCTACGAGCAGTACTTC many TRBV12-3/TRBV12-4 TRBD2 TRBJ2-7
CASSLLARRGTYEQYF TGTGCCAGCAGCTTGTTGGCCCGGCGAGGGACCTACGAGCAGTACTTC many TRBV5-6 NA TRBJ2-7
CASSLSREIVHEQYF TGTGCCAGCAGTTTATCACGAGAGATAGTCCACGAGCAGTACTTC few TRBV27 NA TRBJ2-7
CASSPPTGTNSPLHF TGTGCCAGCAGCCCTCCGACAGGGACCAATTCACCCCTCCACTTT few TRBV7-9 TRBD1 TRBJ1-6
CASSQASGEFYEQYF TGTGCCAGCAGCCAAGCTAGCGGGGAGTTTTACGAGCAGTACTTC NA TRBV3-1 TRBD2 TRBJ2-7
CASSLAKGTYEQYF TGTGCCAGCAGCTTAGCAAAGGGGACCTACGAGCAGTACTTC many TRBV7-9 NA TRBJ2-7
CASSPLSGTNTGELFF TGTGCCAGCAGCCCACTGAGCGGGACGAACACCGGGGAGCTGTTTTTT many TRBV7-3 TRBD2 TRBJ2-2
CASSAGDLRTEAQYF TGTGCCAGCAGCGCGGGGGACCTAAGAACAGAGGCGCAGTATTTT few TRBV3-1 TRBD2 TRBJ2-3
CASSSQGEKLFF TGTGCCAGCAGCTCACAGGGAGAAAAACTGTTTTTT many TRBV7-9 NA TRBJ1-4
CASSLTGQGYSPLHF TGTGCCAGCAGCTTAACTGGACAGGGTTATTCACCCCTCCACTTT many TRBV11-3 TRBD1 TRBJ1-6
CASSGRDGGSSYNEQFF TGTGCCAGCAGCGGACGGGACGGAGGTAGCTCCTACAATGAGCAGTTCTTC many TRBV9 NA TRBJ2-1
CASSLVGQPQHF TGTGCCAGCAGCTTAGTCGGTCAGCCCCAGCATTTT many TRBV7-2 NA TRBJ1-5
CSGGQGGEKLFF TGCAGCGGGGGGCAGGGCGGTGAAAAACTGTTTTTT many TRBV29-1 NA TRBJ1-4
CASAWIGGPLETQYF TGCGCCAGCGCTTGGATAGGAGGGCCGTTAGAGACCCAGTACTTC many TRBV5-1 NA TRBJ2-5
CASSRDRYYEQYF TGTGCCAGCAGCCGGGACAGGTACTACGAGCAGTACTTC few TRBV11-2 TRBD1 TRBJ2-7
CASSEVTKNIQYF TGTGCCAGCAGTGAGGTTACCAAAAACATTCAGTACTTC many TRBV28 NA TRBJ2-4
CASSLGYSGNTIYF TGTGCCAGCAGCTTAGGCTACTCTGGAAACACCATATATTTT many TRBV11-2 NA TRBJ1-3
CASSLDDGGGYEKLFF TGTGCCAGCAGCTTAGATGATGGGGGAGGTTATGAAAAACTGTTTTTT NA TRBV11-2 NA TRBJ1-4
CASSSPGGGEQFF TGTGCCAGCAGCTCCCCTGGGGGGGGTGAGCAGTTCTTC NA TRBV3-1 TRBD2 TRBJ2-1
CASSPWAGLTYNEQFF TGTGCCAGCAGCCCCTGGGCGGGACTTACCTACAATGAGCAGTTCTTC few TRBV5-6 NA TRBJ2-1
CASSPSFRLADNEQFF TGTGCCAGCTCACCATCTTTCAGGCTAGCGGACAATGAGCAGTTCTTC NA TRBV18 TRBD2 TRBJ2-1
CASSARTATGELFF TGTGCCAGCAGTGCCCGGACTGCTACCGGGGAGCTGTTTTTT many TRBV11-2 NA TRBJ2-2
CAWSQTGGLGDTQYF TGTGCCTGGAGTCAAACTGGAGGGCTCGGGGATACGCAGTATTTT NA TRBV30 NA TRBJ2-3
CASRDRGLGSGNQPQHF TGTGCCAGCAGGGACAGGGGATTAGGCTCGGGCAATCAGCCCCAGCATTTT NA TRBV2 TRBD1 TRBJ1-5
CASSYEATSGRLDTQYF TGTGCCAGCAGCTACGAGGCGACTAGCGGGAGGCTCGATACGCAGTATTTT many TRBV11-3 TRBD2 TRBJ2-3